This TCR beta chain was recorded in a study of CD8 T cells in Susac syndrome. RNA totalling roughly 0.5 to 1 ug underwent reverse transcription with random hexamers. Coverage of TCR beta CDR3 amplification by immunoSEQ multiplex PCR extended to 54 Vbeta and 13 Jbeta. MiXCR, applied by TCRdb to the immunoSEQ multiplex PCR reads, yields one record per CDR3 protein. The top ten hold just over 0.08% of the sample, which has a few hundred thousand distinct CDR3 sequences, around 95% seen once. The CDR3 extends over 16 amino acids. V was trimmed by 6 bases and J by 0 bases, leaving 15 bases between them. Sequencing of TCR beta, carried out with a high-throughput approach, was applied to CD8+ and CD4+ T cells from the blood.

This clonotype originated in a human donor with multiple sclerosis. Source material: CD4+ T cells from PBMCs. The V and J genes are TRBV12-3 or TRBV12-4 and TRBJ2-1, with D maybe TRBD2 (6 bases). CDR3 coding DNA: TGTGCCAGCAGCTTCCGGCCAGCGGGCTCCTACAATGAGCAGTTCTTC. It translates to CASSFRPAGSYNEQFF.